The 25 T cell receptor beta chains given below trace back to one sample, sequenced in a study of blood T cell repertoires in COVID-19. This table comes from immunoSEQ multiplex PCR, and its TCRdb copy is limited to in-frame clones, with some not included. The sample holds about 280,000 clones; 87% are singletons and the top ten take approximately 6%. The sample taken for sequencing was PBMCs or T cells enriched from blood (not recorded which). These receptors were obtained from a woman in her 40s who had recovered from COVID-19.

The rearrangement uses TRBV28 and TRBJ2-1, with 10 bases identical to TRBD1. Germline V gives CDR1 MDHEN, CDR2 SYDVKM. The CDR3 covers 16 residues. With 1 base clipped from V and 6 bases from J, the junction kept 6 bases outside the gene matches. For the CDR3, the DNA is TGTGCCAGCAGTTTATTGGGGACAGGGGATTCCAATGAGCAGTTCTTC. This translates into CASSLLGTGDSNEQFF. Full variable domain (remainder filled in from reference TRBV28 and TRBJ2-1): DVKVTQSSRYLVKRTGEKVFLECVQDMDHENMFWYRQDPGLGLRLIYFSYDVKMKEKGDIPEGYSVSREKKERFSLILESASTNQTSMYLCASSLLGTGDSNEQFFGPGTRLTVL.

V usage is TRBV20-1 and J usage is TRBJ1-1; the D is unclear. The CDR3 consists of 11 residues. CDR1 is DFQATT, CDR2 SNEGSKA, per germline (reference sequence). V lost 4 bases and J lost 0, with 3 bases in between. The CDR3 sequence: CSAIVNTEAFF. The DNA of the CDR3 is TGCAGTGCTATAGTGAACACTGAAGCTTTCTTT.

This rearrangement joins TRBV6-6 to TRBJ1-2; D may be TRBD1 (6 bases). Germline loops: CDR1 MNHNY, CDR2 SVGAGI (reference sequence). The CDR3 runs to 14 residues. Trimming removed 6 bases at V and 5 bases at J, with 16 bases between. The CDR3 spells CASSIQGLGYGYTF. The CDR3 DNA sequence: TGTGCCAGCAGCATACAGGGCCTGGGGTATGGCTACACCTTC.

The chain's CDR3 is CASSPTEDRAKYGYTF. CDR3 nucleotide sequence: TGTGCCAGCAGCCCTACTGAGGACAGGGCGAAATATGGCTACACCTTC. This rearrangement joins TRBV7-9 to TRBJ1-2; TRBD1 matches 8 bases. Germline CDR1 SEHNR, CDR2 FQNEAQ (reference sequence). V was pared by 5 bases and J by 5 bases, with 13 bases of the junction left unmatched. This CDR3 region has 16 residues.

The chain recombines TRBV5-4 with TRBJ2-2; TRBD1 matches at 8 bases. The CDR3 runs 15 residues. Trimming at V came to 2 bases and at J to 2 bases, leaving 2 bases not matched to a gene. CDR1 and CDR2 from the germline V gene are SGHNT and YYREEE (reference sequence). In DNA form, the CDR3 reads TGTGCCAGCAGCTTCACAGGGGGTAACACCGGGGAGCTGTTTTTT. This translates into CASSFTGGNTGELFF.

The chain uses TRBV5-1 and TRBJ2-2, with D maybe TRBD2 (5 bases). The CDR3 loop spans 14 amino acids. The germline CDR1 and CDR2 sequences are SGHRS and YFSETQ. Trimming cost V 4 bases and J 3 bases, with 10 bases left between them. The CDR3 protein is CASSLGAYTGELFF. The CDR3 DNA is TGCGCCAGCAGCCTGGGAGCTTACACCGGGGAGCTGTTTTTT.

The V call is TRBV19, the J call TRBJ1-1; D call uncertain. The CDR3 has 12 residues. Trimming took off 10 bases at V and 4 bases at J, with 13 bases between the two ends. CDR1 and CDR2 from the germline V gene are LNHDA and SQIVND (reference sequence). CDR3: CATGLTGTEAFF. Here the CDR3 DNA reads TGTGCCACCGGCTTGACGGGCACTGAAGCTTTCTTT.

The chain employs TRBV7-2 and TRBJ2-1; 7 bases line up with TRBD2. The CDR3 sequence is 16 residues long. Germline assignment: CDR1 SGHTA and CDR2 FQGNSA. J lost 1 base, V lost 5 bases, and 8 bases had no gene match. The DNA of the CDR3 is TGTGCCAGCAGCCTCCCCGGGGGAGGGTCCTACAATGAGCAGTTCTTC. It codes for CASSLPGGGSYNEQFF.

The chain combines TRBV6-5 with TRBJ2-2; a weak D match, TRBD2 (6 bases). CDR3 length: 15 amino acids. V dropped 10 bases and J dropped 3 bases, with 18 bases sitting between them. The germline V gene has CDR1 MNHEY and CDR2 SVGAGI. The CDR3 region is CATGRDWSDTGELFF. Here the CDR3 DNA reads TGTGCCACCGGGCGGGACTGGTCCGACACCGGGGAGCTGTTTTTT.

The CDR3 region has the DNA TGTGCCAGTAGTATAAGAACAGGCGACGGCTACACCTTC. This codes for CASSIRTGDGYTF. The chain employs TRBV19 and TRBJ1-2, with D perhaps TRBD1 (5 bases). From germline, CDR1 is LNHDA and CDR2 SQIVND (reference sequence). Trimming removed 2 bases from V and 8 bases from J, with 12 bases in between. There are 13 residues in the CDR3.

This chain uses TRBV28 with TRBJ2-1; TRBD2 matches at 9 bases. The CDR3 is 16 amino acids. Trimming removed 5 bases from V and 4 bases from J; junction bases left unmatched: 9. Germline CDR1 reads MDHEN; CDR2 reads SYDVKM. The DNA for the CDR3 is TGTGCCAGCAGTCCTCAGCGACTAGCGGCTTACAATGAGCAGTTCTTC. Translating it yields CASSPQRLAAYNEQFF.

V and J are TRBV11-3 and TRBJ1-4; D uncertain. The ends were cut back, 5 bases at V and 8 bases at J, with 15 bases in the middle. The CDR3 is made up of 14 amino acids. Germline V gives CDR1 SGHNT, CDR2 YENEEA. The CDR3 sequence is CASSPPRGDEKLFF. CDR3 in DNA: TGTGCCAGCAGCCCCCCCCGGGGAGACGAAAAACTGTTTTTT.

This chain links TRBV7-2 with TRBJ2-3; possibly TRBD2 for D (5 bases). The CDR3 sequence is 14 residues long. The germline V gene encodes CDR1 SGHTA and CDR2 FQGNSA. With 5 bases removed from V and 4 bases from J, the gap between germline ends came to 13 bases. CDR3 DNA: TGTGCCAGCAGCCCCATCACTAGTTCAGATACGCAGTATTTT. It yields the protein CASSPITSSDTQYF.

The rearrangement joins TRBV18 to TRBJ2-2; tentatively, D is TRBD1 (6 bases). The CDR3 loop spans 16 amino acids. The germline V gene has CDR1 KGHSH and CDR2 LQKENI. V lost 3 bases and J 4 bases, leaving 15 bases between the germline ends. The DNA for the CDR3 is TGTGCCAGCTCACCCAATACAGGGATAAGCACCGGGGAGCTGTTTTTT. Translated: CASSPNTGISTGELFF. Using reference TRBV18 and TRBJ2-2 for the parts outside the CDR3, the full variable domain is NAGVMQNPRHLVRRRGQEARLRCSPMKGHSHVYWYRQLPEEGLKFMVYLQKENIIDESGMPKERFSAEFPKEGPSILRIQQVVRGDSAAYFCASSPNTGISTGELFFGEGSRLTVL.

The rearrangement joins TRBV7-2 to TRBJ2-3; TRBD2 aligns across 10 bases. This CDR3 comprises 14 residues. J gave up 5 bases and V 8 bases, and 7 bases lay outside the gene matches. Germline V gives CDR1 SGHTA, CDR2 FQGNSA. The CDR3 sequence is CASAPGLARDTQYF. The CDR3 DNA reads as TGTGCCAGCGCCCCGGGACTAGCGAGAGATACGCAGTATTTT.

This chain connects TRBV7-2 to TRBJ2-5; D is unclear. The CDR3 loop spans 14 amino acids. The germline V gene has CDR1 SGHTA and CDR2 FQGNSA. Trimming stripped 1 base from V and 5 bases from J, with 11 bases between. The CDR3 nucleotides read TGTGCCAGCAGCTTAGGTTCAGGCCGGGAGACCCAGTACTTC. This gives the protein CASSLGSGRETQYF.

The sample holds one count of this clone. The rearrangement links TRBV5-4 to TRBJ2-5; 10 bases match TRBD1. Germline V gene data show CDR1 as SGHNT and CDR2 as YYREEE (reference sequence). The CDR3 contains 13 residues. After removal of 7 bases from V and 7 bases from J, the junction contained 7 bases not matched to a gene. CDR3 sequence (DNA): TGTGCCAGCGGAGTGGGGGACAGGGGGACCCAGTACTTC. It yields the protein CASGVGDRGTQYF. Full variable domain (rest looked up from reference TRBV5-4 and TRBJ2-5): ETGVTQSPTHLIKTRGQQVTLRCSSQSGHNTVSWYQQALGQGPQFIFQYYREEENGRGNFPPRFSGLQFPNYSSELNVNALELDDSALYLCASGVGDRGTQYFGPGTRLLVL.

This sequence joins TRBV28 and TRBJ1-4; 7 bases match TRBD1. From germline, CDR1 is MDHEN and CDR2 SYDVKM. The CDR3 has 15 residues. J gave up 5 bases and V 4 bases, and 7 bases lay outside the gene matches. The CDR3 bases are TGTGCCAGCAGTTGGGGGGACAGAGCAAATGAAAAACTGTTTTTT. Protein product: CASSWGDRANEKLFF. Full variable domain (remainder filled in from reference TRBV28 and TRBJ1-4): DVKVTQSSRYLVKRTGEKVFLECVQDMDHENMFWYRQDPGLGLRLIYFSYDVKMKEKGDIPEGYSVSREKKERFSLILESASTNQTSMYLCASSWGDRANEKLFFGSGTQLSVL.

The V gene is TRBV6-1, the J gene TRBJ1-2, with a weak D call TRBD1 (6 bases). V lost 0 bases and J lost 2, with 7 bases in between. Germline CDR1 reads MNHNS; CDR2 reads SASEGT. There are 14 residues in the CDR3. The CDR3 bases are TGTGCCAGCAGTGAAGCACAGGGAAACTATGGCTACACCTTC. Its protein is CASSEAQGNYGYTF.

The gene calls are TRBV27 and TRBJ1-3, with D perhaps TRBD1 (5 bases). Germline V CDR1 and CDR2: MNHEY, SMNVEV (reference sequence). V gave up 8 bases and J gave up 0 bases, with 17 bases separating them. This CDR3 region has 16 residues. This chain's CDR3 is CASGVVQDISGNTIYF. The CDR3 region has the DNA TGTGCCAGCGGCGTGGTACAGGACATCTCTGGAAACACCATATATTTT.

The chain couples TRBV7-2 to TRBJ2-7; TRBD2 might be the D (6 bases). This CDR3 is built from 14 residues. The germline V gene encodes CDR1 SGHTA and CDR2 FQGNSA. V gave up 1 base and J gave up 3 bases, with 10 bases separating them. CDR3 in DNA: TGTGCCAGCAGCTTAGGACTAGGGAACTACGAGCAGTACTTC. It yields the protein CASSLGLGNYEQYF.

The rearrangement links TRBV10-3 to TRBJ2-7; D perhaps matches TRBD2 (6 bases). This CDR3 spans 13 amino acids. V lost 2 bases and J lost 7, with 12 bases in between. Per the germline V gene, CDR1 is ENHRY and CDR2 is SYGVKD. CDR3 sequence reads: CAISEVEGGEQYF. CDR3 in DNA: TGTGCCATCAGTGAGGTAGAGGGAGGAGAGCAGTACTTC.

V gene TRBV30 combines with J gene TRBJ1-3; maybe TRBD1 (6 bases). Trimming cost V 0 bases and J 0 bases, with 9 bases left between them. This CDR3 has 15 residues. Looked up from germline, CDR1 is GTSNPN and CDR2 is SVGIG (reference sequence). CDR3 bases: TGTGCCTGGAGTGTGGACAGCCTCTCTGGAAACACCATATATTTT. It translates to CAWSVDSLSGNTIYF.

The chain employs TRBV2 and TRBJ1-2, with a possible D match to TRBD1 (6 bases). The V gene lost 8 bases and the J gene lost 2 bases, with 12 bases spanning the gap. This CDR3 has 13 residues. Germline V lookup: CDR1 SNHLY, CDR2 FYNNEI. The CDR3 sequence: CASRRGGNYGYTF. The CDR3 region has the DNA TGTGCCAGCCGAAGGGGGGGAAACTATGGCTACACCTTC. The full variable domain, rest sourced from reference TRBV2 and TRBJ1-2, is EPEVTQTPSHQVTQMGQEVILRCVPISNHLYFYWYRQILGQKVEFLVSFYNNEISEKSEIFDDQFSVERPDGSNFTLKIRSTKLEDSAMYFCASRRGGNYGYTFGSGTRLTVV.

The V and J genes are TRBV28 and TRBJ1-6; D is unresolved. This CDR3 region has 16 residues. V was clipped by 6 bases and J by 0 bases, with 12 bases between them. In germline, CDR1 is MDHEN, CDR2 SYDVKM. The CDR3 nucleotides are TGTGCCAGCAGCCACGCCTCGGGCTCCTATAATTCACCCCTCCACTTT. Protein sequence: CASSHASGSYNSPLHF.